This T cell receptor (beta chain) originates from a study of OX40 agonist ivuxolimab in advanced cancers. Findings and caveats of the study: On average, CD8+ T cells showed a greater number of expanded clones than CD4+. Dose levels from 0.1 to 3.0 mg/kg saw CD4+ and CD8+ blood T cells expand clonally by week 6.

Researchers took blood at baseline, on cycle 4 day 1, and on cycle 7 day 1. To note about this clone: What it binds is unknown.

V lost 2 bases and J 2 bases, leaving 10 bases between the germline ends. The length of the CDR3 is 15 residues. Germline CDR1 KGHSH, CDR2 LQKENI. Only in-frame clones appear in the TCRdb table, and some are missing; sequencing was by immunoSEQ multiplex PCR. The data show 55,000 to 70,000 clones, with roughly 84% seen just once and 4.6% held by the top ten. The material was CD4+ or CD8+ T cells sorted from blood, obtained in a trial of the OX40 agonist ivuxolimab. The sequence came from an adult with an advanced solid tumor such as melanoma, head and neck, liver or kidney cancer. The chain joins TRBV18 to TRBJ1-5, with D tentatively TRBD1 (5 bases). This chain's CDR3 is CASSPSGQGNQPQHF. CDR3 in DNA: TGTGCCAGCTCACCATCGGGGCAGGGCAATCAGCCCCAGCATTTT.